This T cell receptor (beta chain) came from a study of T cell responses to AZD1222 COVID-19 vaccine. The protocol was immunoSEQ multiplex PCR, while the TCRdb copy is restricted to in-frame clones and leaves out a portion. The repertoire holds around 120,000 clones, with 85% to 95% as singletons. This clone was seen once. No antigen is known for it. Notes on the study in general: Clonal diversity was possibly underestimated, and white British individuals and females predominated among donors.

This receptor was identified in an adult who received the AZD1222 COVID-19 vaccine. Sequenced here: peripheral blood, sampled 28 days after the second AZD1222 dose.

The CDR3 protein is CASSLGRGRMNTEAFF. The DNA of the CDR3 is TGTGCCAGCAGCTTAGGCAGGGGACGAATGAACACTGAAGCTTTCTTT. V and J are TRBV7-2 and TRBJ1-1; possibly TRBD1 for D (6 bases). The CDR3 extends over 16 amino acids. V was cut by 1 base and J by 0 bases, with 12 bases left in between. Germline V lookup: CDR1 SGHTA, CDR2 FQGNSA.